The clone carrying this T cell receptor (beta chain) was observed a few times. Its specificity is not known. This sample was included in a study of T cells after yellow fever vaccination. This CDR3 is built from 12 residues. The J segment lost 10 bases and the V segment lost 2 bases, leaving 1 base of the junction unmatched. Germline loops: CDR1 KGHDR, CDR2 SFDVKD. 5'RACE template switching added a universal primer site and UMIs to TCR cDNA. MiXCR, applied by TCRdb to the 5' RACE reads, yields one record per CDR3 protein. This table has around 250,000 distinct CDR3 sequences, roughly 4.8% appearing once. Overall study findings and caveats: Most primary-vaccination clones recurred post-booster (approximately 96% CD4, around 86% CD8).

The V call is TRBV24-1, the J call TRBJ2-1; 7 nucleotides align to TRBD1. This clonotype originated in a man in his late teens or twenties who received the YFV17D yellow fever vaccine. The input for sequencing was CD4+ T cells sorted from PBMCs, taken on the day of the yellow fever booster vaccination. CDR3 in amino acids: CATSDYRGEQFF. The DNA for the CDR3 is TGTGCCACCAGTGATTACAGGGGAGAGCAGTTCTTC.